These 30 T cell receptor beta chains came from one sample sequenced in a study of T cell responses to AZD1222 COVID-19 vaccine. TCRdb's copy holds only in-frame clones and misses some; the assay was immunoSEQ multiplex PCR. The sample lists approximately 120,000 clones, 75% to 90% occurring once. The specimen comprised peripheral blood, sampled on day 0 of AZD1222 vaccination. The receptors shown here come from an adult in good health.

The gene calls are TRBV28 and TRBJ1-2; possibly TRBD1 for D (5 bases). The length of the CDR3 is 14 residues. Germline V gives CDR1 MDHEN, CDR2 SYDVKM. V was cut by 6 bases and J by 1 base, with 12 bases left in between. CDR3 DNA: TGTGCCAGCAGCCCAACAGGAGTTAACTATGGCTACACCTTC. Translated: CASSPTGVNYGYTF.

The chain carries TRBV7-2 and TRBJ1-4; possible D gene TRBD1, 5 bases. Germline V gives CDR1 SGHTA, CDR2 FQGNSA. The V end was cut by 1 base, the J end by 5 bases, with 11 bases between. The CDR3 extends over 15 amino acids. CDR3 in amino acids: CASSLGGTINEKLFF. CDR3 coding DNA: TGTGCCAGCAGCTTAGGGGGGACCATCAATGAAAAACTGTTTTTT.

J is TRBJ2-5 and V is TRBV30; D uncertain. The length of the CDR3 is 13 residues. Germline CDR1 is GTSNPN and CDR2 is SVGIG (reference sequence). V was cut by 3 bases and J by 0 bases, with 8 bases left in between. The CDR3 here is CAWRIHNQETQYF. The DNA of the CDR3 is TGTGCCTGGAGAATACACAACCAAGAGACCCAGTACTTC.

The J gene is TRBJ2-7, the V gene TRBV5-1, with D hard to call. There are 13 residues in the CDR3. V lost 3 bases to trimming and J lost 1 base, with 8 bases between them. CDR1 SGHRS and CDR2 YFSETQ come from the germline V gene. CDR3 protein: CASSSSRSYEQYF. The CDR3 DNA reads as TGCGCCAGCAGCTCGAGCCGGTCCTACGAGCAGTACTTC.

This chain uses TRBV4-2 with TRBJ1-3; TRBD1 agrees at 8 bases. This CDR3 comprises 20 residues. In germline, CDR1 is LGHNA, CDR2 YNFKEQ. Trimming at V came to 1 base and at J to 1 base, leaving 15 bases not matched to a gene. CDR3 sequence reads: CASSQGTGQLGGPSGNTIYF. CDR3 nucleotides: TGTGCCAGCAGCCAAGGGACAGGGCAATTGGGGGGGCCATCTGGAAACACCATATATTTT.

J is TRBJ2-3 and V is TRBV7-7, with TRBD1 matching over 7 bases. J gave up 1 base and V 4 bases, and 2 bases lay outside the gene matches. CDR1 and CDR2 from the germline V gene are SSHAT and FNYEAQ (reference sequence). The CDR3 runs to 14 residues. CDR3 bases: TGTGCCAGCAGCTCCGGACAGGGCACAGATACGCAGTATTTT. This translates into CASSSGQGTDTQYF.

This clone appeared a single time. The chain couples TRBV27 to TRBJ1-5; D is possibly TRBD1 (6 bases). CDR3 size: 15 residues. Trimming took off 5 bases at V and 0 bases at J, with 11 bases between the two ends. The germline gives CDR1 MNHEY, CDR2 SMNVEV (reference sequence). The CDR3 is CASSQDRHSNQPQHF. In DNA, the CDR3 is TGTGCCAGCAGTCAGGACAGACATAGCAATCAGCCCCAGCATTTT.

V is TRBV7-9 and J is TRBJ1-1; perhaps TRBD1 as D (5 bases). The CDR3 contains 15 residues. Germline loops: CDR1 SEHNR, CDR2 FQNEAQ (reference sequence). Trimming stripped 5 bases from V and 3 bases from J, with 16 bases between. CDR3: CASSHLGVRDTEAFF. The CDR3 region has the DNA TGTGCCAGCAGCCACTTAGGGGTCAGGGACACTGAAGCTTTCTTT.

The DNA of the CDR3 is TGCAGCGTGAGGACAGGGGGACATGAAAAACTGTTTTTT. Its translation is CSVRTGGHEKLFF. The rearrangement uses TRBV29-1 and TRBJ1-4; the match to TRBD1 covers 10 bases. The germline gives CDR1 SQVTM, CDR2 ANQGSEA. This CDR3 is built from 13 residues. V was clipped by 6 bases and J by 6 bases; unmatched bases: 4.

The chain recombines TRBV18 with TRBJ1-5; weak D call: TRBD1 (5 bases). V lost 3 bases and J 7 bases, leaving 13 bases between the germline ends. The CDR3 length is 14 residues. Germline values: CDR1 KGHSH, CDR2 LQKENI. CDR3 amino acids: CASSPSTARQPQHF. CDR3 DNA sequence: TGTGCCAGCTCACCTTCGACAGCAAGGCAGCCCCAGCATTTT. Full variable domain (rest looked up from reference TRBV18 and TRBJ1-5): NAGVMQNPRHLVRRRGQEARLRCSPMKGHSHVYWYRQLPEEGLKFMVYLQKENIIDESGMPKERFSAEFPKEGPSILRIQQVVRGDSAAYFCASSPSTARQPQHFGDGTRLSIL.

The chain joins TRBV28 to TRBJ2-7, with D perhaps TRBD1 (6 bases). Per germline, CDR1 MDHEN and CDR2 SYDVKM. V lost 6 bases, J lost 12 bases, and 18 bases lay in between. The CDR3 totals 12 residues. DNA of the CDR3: TGTGCCAGCAGGGATTACAGGGTCGTCCTGTACTTC. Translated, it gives CASRDYRVVLYF. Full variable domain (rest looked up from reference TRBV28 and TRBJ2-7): DVKVTQSSRYLVKRTGEKVFLECVQDMDHENMFWYRQDPGLGLRLIYFSYDVKMKEKGDIPEGYSVSREKKERFSLILESASTNQTSMYLCASRDYRVVLYFGPGTRLTVT.

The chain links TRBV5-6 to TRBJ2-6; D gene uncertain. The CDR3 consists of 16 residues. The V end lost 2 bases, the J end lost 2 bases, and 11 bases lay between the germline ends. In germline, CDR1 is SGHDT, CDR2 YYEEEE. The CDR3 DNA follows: TGTGCCAGCAGCTTCTTGTGGGTTACTGGGGCCAACGTCCTGACTTTC. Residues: CASSFLWVTGANVLTF. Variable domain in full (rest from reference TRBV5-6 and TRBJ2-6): DAGVTQSPTHLIKTRGQQVTLRCSPKSGHDTVSWYQQALGQGPQFIFQYYEEEERQRGNFPDRFSGHQFPNYSSELNVNALLLGDSALYLCASSFLWVTGANVLTFGAGSRLTVL.

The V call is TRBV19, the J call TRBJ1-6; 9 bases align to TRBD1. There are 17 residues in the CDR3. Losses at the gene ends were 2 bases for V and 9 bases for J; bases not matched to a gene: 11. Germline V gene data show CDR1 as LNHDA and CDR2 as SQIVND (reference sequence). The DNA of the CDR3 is TGTGCCAGTAGTATAAGAAGAGCGGGACAGGGTTTTTCACCCCTCCACTTT. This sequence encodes CASSIRRAGQGFSPLHF.

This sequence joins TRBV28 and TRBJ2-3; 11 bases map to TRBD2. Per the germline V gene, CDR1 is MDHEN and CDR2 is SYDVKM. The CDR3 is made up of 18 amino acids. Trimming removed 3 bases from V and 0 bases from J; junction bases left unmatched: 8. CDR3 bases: TGTGCCAGCAGTTTTAGGCCTAGCGGGAGGCCCAGCACAGATACGCAGTATTTT. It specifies CASSFRPSGRPSTDTQYF.

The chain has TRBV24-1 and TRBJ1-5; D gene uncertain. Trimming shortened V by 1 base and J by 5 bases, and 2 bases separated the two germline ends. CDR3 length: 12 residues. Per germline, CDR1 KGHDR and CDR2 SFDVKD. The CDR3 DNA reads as TGTGCCACCAGTGATTTTGATCAGCCCCAGCATTTT. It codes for CATSDFDQPQHF.

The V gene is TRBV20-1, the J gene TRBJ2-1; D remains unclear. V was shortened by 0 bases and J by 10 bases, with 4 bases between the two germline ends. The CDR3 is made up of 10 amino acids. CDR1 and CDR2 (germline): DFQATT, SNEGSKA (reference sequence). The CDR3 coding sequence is TGCAGTGCTAGAGATCGAGAGCAGTTCTTC. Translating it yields CSARDREQFF.

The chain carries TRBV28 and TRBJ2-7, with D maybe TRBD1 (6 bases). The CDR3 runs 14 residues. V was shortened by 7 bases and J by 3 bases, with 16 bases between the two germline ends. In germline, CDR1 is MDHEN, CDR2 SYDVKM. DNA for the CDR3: TGTGCCAGCACCCTTGGCCAGGGGTTCTACGAGCAGTACTTC. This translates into CASTLGQGFYEQYF.

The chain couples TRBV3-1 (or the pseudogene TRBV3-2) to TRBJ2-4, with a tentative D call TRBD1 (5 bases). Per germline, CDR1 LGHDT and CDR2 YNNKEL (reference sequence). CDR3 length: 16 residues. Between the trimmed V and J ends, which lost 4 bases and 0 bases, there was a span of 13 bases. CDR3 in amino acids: CASSPGQGLAKNIQYF. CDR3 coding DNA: TGTGCCAGCAGCCCCGGGCAGGGTTTAGCCAAAAACATTCAGTACTTC.

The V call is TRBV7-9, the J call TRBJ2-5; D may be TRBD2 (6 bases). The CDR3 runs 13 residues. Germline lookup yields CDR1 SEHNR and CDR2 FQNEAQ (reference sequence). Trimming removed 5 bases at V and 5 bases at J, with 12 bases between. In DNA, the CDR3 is TGTGCCAGCAGCGAACTAGCTGTGGAGACCCAGTACTTC. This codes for CASSELAVETQYF.

The CDR3 nucleotides are TGTGCCAGTAGTATGGCTGGAGCCTATGGCTACACCTTC. Protein sequence: CASSMAGAYGYTF. The rearrangement joins TRBV19 to TRBJ1-2; no clear D. V was pared by 3 bases and J by 4 bases, with 9 bases between. Germline CDR1 reads LNHDA; CDR2 reads SQIVND (reference sequence). This CDR3 has 13 residues.

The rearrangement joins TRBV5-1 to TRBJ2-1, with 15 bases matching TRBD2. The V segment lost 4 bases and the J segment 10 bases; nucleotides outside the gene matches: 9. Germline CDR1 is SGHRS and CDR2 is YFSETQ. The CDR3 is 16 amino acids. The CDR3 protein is CASSLSPGLAGGEQFF. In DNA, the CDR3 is TGCGCCAGCAGCCTAAGCCCGGGACTAGCGGGAGGAGAGCAGTTCTTC.

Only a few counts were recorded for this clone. The CDR3 DNA follows: TGTGCCAGCAACCTCACACAGGGTCTATGCGAAAAACTGTTTTTT. This translates into CASNLTQGLCEKLFF. The J gene is TRBJ1-4, the V gene TRBV6-5; a possible D gene is TRBD1 (6 bases). This CDR3 is built from 15 residues. The germline V gene has CDR1 MNHEY and CDR2 SVGAGI. Trimming shortened V by 7 bases and J by 8 bases, and 20 bases separated the two germline ends.

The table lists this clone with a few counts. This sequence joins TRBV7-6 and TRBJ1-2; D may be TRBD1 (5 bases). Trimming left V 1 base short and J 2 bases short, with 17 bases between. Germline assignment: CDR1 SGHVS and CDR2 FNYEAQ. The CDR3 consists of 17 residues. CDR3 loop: CASSLVEGQGDNYGYTF. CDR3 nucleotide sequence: TGTGCCAGCAGCTTAGTGGAGGGGCAGGGAGACAACTATGGCTACACCTTC. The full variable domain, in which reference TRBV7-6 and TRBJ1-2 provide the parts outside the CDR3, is GAGVSQSPRYKVTKRGQDVALRCDPISGHVSLYWYRQALGQGPEFLTYFNYEAQQDKSGLPNDRFSAERPEGSISTLTIQRTEQRDSAMYRCASSLVEGQGDNYGYTFGSGTRLTVV.

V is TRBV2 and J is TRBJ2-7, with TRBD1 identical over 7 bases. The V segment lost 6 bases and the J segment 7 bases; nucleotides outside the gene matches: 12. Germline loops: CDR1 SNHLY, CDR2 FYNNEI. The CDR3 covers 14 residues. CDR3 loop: CASRGTVSGSEQYF. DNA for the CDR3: TGTGCCAGCAGGGGGACAGTATCCGGGTCGGAGCAGTACTTC.

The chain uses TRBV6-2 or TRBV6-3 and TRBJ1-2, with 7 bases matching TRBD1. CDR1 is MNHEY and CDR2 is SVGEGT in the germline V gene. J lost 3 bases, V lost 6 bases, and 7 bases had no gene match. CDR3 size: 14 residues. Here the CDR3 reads CASSLDRADYGYTF. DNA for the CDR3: TGTGCCAGCAGCCTCGACAGGGCGGACTATGGCTACACCTTC.

The CDR3 sequence is CASSEGVNSNQPQHF. In nucleotides, the CDR3 is TGTGCCAGCAGCGAGGGGGTCAATAGCAATCAGCCCCAGCATTTT. This sequence joins TRBV3-1 (or the pseudogene TRBV3-2) and TRBJ1-5, with TRBD1 as a possible D gene (6 bases). Germline V CDR1 and CDR2: LGHDT, YNNKEL (reference sequence). This CDR3 is 15 amino acids long. V gave up 5 bases and J gave up 0 bases, with 11 bases separating them.

CDR3 in amino acids: CASSPANTGELFF. CDR3 sequence (DNA): TGTGCCAGCTCCCCGGCGAACACCGGGGAGCTGTTTTTT. The gene calls are TRBV18 and TRBJ2-2; no definite D call. CDR1 KGHSH and CDR2 LQKENI come from the germline V gene. The CDR3 extends over 13 amino acids. V was pared by 6 bases and J by 0 bases, with 5 bases between.

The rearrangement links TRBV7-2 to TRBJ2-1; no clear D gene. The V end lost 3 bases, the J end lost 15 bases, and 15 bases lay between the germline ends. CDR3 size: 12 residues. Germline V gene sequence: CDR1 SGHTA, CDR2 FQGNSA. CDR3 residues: CASSFVQDFPFF. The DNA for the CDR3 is TGTGCCAGCAGCTTTGTCCAGGATTTCCCGTTCTTC.

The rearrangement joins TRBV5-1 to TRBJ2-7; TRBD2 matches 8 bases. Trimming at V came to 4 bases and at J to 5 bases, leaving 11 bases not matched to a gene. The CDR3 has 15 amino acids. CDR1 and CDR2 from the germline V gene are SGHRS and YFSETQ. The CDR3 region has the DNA TGCGCCAGCAGCGGTACTAGCGGTCTGCTCCACGAGCAGTACTTC. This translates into CASSGTSGLLHEQYF. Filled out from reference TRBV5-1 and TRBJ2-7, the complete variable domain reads KAGVTQTPRYLIKTRGQQVTLSCSPISGHRSVSWYQQTPGQGLQFLFEYFSETQRNKGNFPGRFSGRQFSNSRSEMNVSTLELGDSALYLCASSGTSGLLHEQYFGPGTRLTVT.

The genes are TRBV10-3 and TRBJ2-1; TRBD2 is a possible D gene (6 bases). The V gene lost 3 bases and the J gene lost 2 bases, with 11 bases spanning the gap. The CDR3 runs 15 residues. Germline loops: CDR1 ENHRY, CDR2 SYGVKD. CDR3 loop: CAISEEDYPYNEQFF. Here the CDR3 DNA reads TGTGCCATCAGTGAAGAGGACTACCCCTACAATGAGCAGTTCTTC.